These 10 T cell receptor beta chains share one sample of origin, sequenced in a study of T cell responses to AZD1222 COVID-19 vaccine. Sequenced by immunoSEQ multiplex PCR; TCRdb stores in-frame clones only, minus some. Of 26,000 or so clones in the sample, about nine tenths were seen once. The sequences come from peripheral blood, collected 28 days after the second AZD1222 dose. The source of these receptors is an adult who received the AZD1222 COVID-19 vaccine.

V usage is TRBV30 and J usage is TRBJ1-2; D call uncertain. The CDR3 has 12 amino acids. Per germline, CDR1 GTSNPN and CDR2 SVGIG (reference sequence). V lost 2 bases and J lost 7, with 11 bases in between. The CDR3 loop reads CAWSRQNGGYTF. The CDR3, as DNA: TGTGCCTGGAGTCGGCAGAATGGTGGCTACACCTTC.

The V gene is TRBV27, the J gene TRBJ2-7; D uncertain. Per germline, CDR1 MNHEY and CDR2 SMNVEV (reference sequence). The CDR3 extends over 16 amino acids. Deletions cut 5 bases from V and 3 bases from J, with 20 bases between. The CDR3 loop is CASSLLGEIRIYEQYF. The CDR3 DNA is TGTGCCAGCAGTCTCCTTGGTGAAATTAGAATCTACGAGCAGTACTTC.

The rearrangement links TRBV19 to TRBJ2-5, with 9 bases matching TRBD2. Germline assignment: CDR1 LNHDA and CDR2 SQIVND (reference sequence). The CDR3 is made up of 16 amino acids. The trim removed 3 bases at V and 4 bases at J, leaving 9 bases unmatched. For the CDR3, the DNA is TGTGCCAGTAGTATCGGGACTAGCATAAGTTCAGAGACCCAGTACTTC. This codes for CASSIGTSISSETQYF. The full variable domain, its missing parts supplied by reference TRBV19 and TRBJ2-5, is DGGITQSPKYLFRKEGQNVTLSCEQNLNHDAMYWYRQDPGQGLRLIYYSQIVNDFQKGDIAEGYSVSREKKESFPLTVTSAQKNPTAFYLCASSIGTSISSETQYFGPGTRLLVL.

The rearrangement uses TRBV27 and TRBJ1-5, with D unclear. This CDR3 has 12 residues. Germline CDR1 is MNHEY and CDR2 is SMNVEV (reference sequence). V gave up 3 bases and J gave up 9 bases, with 9 bases separating them. Written as DNA, the CDR3 is TGTGCCAGCAGTTTCATTACCGGGCCCCAGCATTTT. It specifies CASSFITGPQHF.

V usage is TRBV4-1 and J usage is TRBJ1-5; no clear D gene. Trimming shortened V by 1 base and J by 7 bases, and 8 bases separated the two germline ends. The CDR3 length is 13 residues. Per the germline V gene, CDR1 is MGHRA and CDR2 is YSYEKL. The CDR3 bases are TGCGCCAGCAGCCAAGTCCGCACCCAGCCCCAGCATTTT. This translates into CASSQVRTQPQHF.

The CDR3 bases are TGTGCCAGCAGTGGGGGGACAGGGAACACCGGGGAGCTGTTTTTT. It codes for CASSGGTGNTGELFF. The rearrangement uses TRBV7-8 and TRBJ2-2, with 8 bases matching TRBD1. The ends lost 6 bases at V and 1 base at J; junction bases unmatched: 4. The germline CDR1 and CDR2 sequences are SGHVS and FQNEAQ. The CDR3 spans 15 residues.

This rearrangement joins TRBV19 to TRBJ1-2; 7 nucleotides align to TRBD1. V lost 0 bases to trimming and J lost 5 bases; unmatched junction nucleotides: 24. This CDR3 spans 21 amino acids. Per the germline V gene, CDR1 is LNHDA and CDR2 is SQIVND (reference sequence). CDR3 amino acids: CASSIDPPAFRTGGSVYGYTF. The DNA for the CDR3 is TGTGCCAGTAGTATAGATCCCCCCGCCTTCCGGACAGGAGGTTCGGTATATGGCTACACCTTC.

The chain employs TRBV5-6 and TRBJ1-6, with TRBD1 as a possible D gene (5 bases). Germline V gene sequence: CDR1 SGHDT, CDR2 YYEEEE. This CDR3 comprises 15 residues. V was shortened by 4 bases and J by 5 bases, with 13 bases between the two germline ends. Here the CDR3 DNA reads TGTGCCAGCAGCCAAGCGGGACGGCATAATTCACCCCTCCACTTT. The encoded protein is CASSQAGRHNSPLHF.

The CDR3 DNA reads as TGTGCCAGCAGCCCTGGATCCGGTGGGCCTGCAACTAATGAAAAACTGTTTTTT. Its protein is CASSPGSGGPATNEKLFF. The rearrangement uses TRBV16 and TRBJ1-4, with D hard to call. Trimming took off 4 bases at V and 0 bases at J, with 18 bases between the two ends. The CDR3 has 18 amino acids. Germline lookup yields CDR1 KGHSY and CDR2 FQNENV. Full variable domain (outside the CDR3, taken from reference TRBV16 and TRBJ1-4): GEEVAQTPKHLVRGEGQKAKLYCAPIKGHSYVFWYQQVLKNEFKFLISFQNENVFDETGMPKERFSAKCLPNSPCSLEIQATKLEDSAVYFCASSPGSGGPATNEKLFFGSGTQLSVL.

V and J are TRBV11-1 and TRBJ2-3; D unclear. The CDR3 is 15 amino acids. CDR1 SGHAT and CDR2 FQDESV come from the germline V gene (reference sequence). Trimming stripped 1 base from V and 3 bases from J, with 11 bases between. The CDR3 DNA is TGTGCCAGCAGCTTAGAGCGCCGACTTACAGATACGCAGTATTTT. It codes for CASSLERRLTDTQYF. Drawing the rest from reference TRBV11-1 and TRBJ2-3, the complete variable domain is EAEVAQSPRYKITEKSQAVAFWCDPISGHATLYWYRQILGQGPELLVQFQDESVVDDSQLPKDRFSAERLKGVDSTLKIQPAELGDSAMYLCASSLERRLTDTQYFGPGTRLTVL.